The 6 T cell receptor beta chains reported below all come from one sample, sequenced in a study of blood T cell repertoires in COVID-19. Repertoires were generated with immunoSEQ multiplex PCR, while TCRdb's copy carries only in-frame clones and drops some. This table has 200,000 to 300,000 clones, more than 80% appearing once. Sequencing was performed on peripheral blood. The source is a woman of 80 years or more with COVID-19, enrolled during active disease.

This chain links TRBV6-5 with TRBJ1-5; no firm D call. Germline V gene lookup returns CDR1 MNHEY and CDR2 SVGAGI. CDR3 size: 15 residues. Trimming cost V 7 bases and J 0 bases, with 13 bases left between them. CDR3 coding DNA: TGTGCCAGCATTTCGACGGGGTTTAGCAATCAGCCCCAGCATTTT. It is translated as CASISTGFSNQPQHF.

This clone appeared a single time. V is TRBV19 and J is TRBJ1-1; 8 positions match TRBD1. The CDR3 loop spans 14 amino acids. Trimming removed 6 bases from V and 6 bases from J; junction bases left unmatched: 9. Per germline, CDR1 LNHDA and CDR2 SQIVND (reference sequence). The CDR3 loop reads CASSPRTGLAEAFF. CDR3 coding DNA: TGTGCCAGTAGCCCGCGGACAGGGCTCGCTGAAGCTTTCTTT.

This chain links TRBV6-6 with TRBJ1-2; D is perhaps TRBD1 (5 bases). The CDR3 length is 13 residues. Germline V lookup: CDR1 MNHNY, CDR2 SVGAGI (reference sequence). V lost 4 bases and J lost 8, with 14 bases in between. CDR3 in DNA: TGTGCCAGCAGTTCTGTCCGGGACTCGGGCTACACCTTC. This codes for CASSSVRDSGYTF.

V usage is TRBV19 and J usage is TRBJ1-1, with 7 bases matching TRBD1. Germline V gene sequence: CDR1 LNHDA, CDR2 SQIVND (reference sequence). V shed 3 bases, J shed 6 bases, and the junction held 7 bases outside the gene matches. This CDR3 has 14 amino acids. CDR3 in amino acids: CASSIGNRGPEAFF. The DNA for the CDR3 is TGTGCCAGTAGTATCGGGAACAGGGGTCCTGAAGCTTTCTTT.

The chain combines TRBV28 with TRBJ2-2; D is possibly TRBD1 (6 bases). CDR1 is MDHEN, CDR2 SYDVKM, per germline. V was shortened by 4 bases and J by 4 bases, with 13 bases between the two germline ends. This CDR3 region has 15 residues. The CDR3, as DNA: TGTGCCAGCAGTTGGGGGCAGGTCGGCACCGGGGAGCTGTTTTTT. This codes for CASSWGQVGTGELFF.

The chain couples TRBV10-3 to TRBJ2-1; 12 bases align to TRBD2. Trimming took 10 bases from V and 4 from J; bases not matched to a gene: 8. Germline V gene data show CDR1 as ENHRY and CDR2 as SYGVKD. CDR3 length equals 15 residues. The CDR3 here is CATRLAGVGYNEQFF. CDR3 nucleotides: TGTGCCACACGACTAGCGGGAGTCGGGTACAATGAGCAGTTCTTC.